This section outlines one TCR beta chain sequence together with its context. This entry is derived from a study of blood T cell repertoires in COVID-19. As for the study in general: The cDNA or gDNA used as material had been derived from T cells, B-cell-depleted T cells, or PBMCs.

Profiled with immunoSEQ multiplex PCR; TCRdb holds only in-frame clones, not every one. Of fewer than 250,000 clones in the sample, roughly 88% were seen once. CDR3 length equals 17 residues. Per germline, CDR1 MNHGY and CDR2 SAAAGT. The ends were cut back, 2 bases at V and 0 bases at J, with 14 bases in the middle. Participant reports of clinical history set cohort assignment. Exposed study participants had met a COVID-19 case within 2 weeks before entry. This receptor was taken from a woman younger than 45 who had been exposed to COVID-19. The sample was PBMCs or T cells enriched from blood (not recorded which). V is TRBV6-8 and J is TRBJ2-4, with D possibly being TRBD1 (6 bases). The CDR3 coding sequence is TGTGCCAGCAGTTACCGGACAGCGAAAGGAGCCAAAAACATTCAGTACTTC. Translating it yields CASSYRTAKGAKNIQYF.